What follows are 2 T cell receptor beta chains derived from one specimen sequenced in a study of T-cell reconstitution after alpha-beta-depleted transplantation in children. As it was prepared, the TCRbeta library received unique molecular identifiers. TCRdb itself ran the PCR reads through MiXCR, one entry per CDR3 protein. The sample includes just under 550,000 distinct CDR3 sequences, approximately 20% of them seen just once. The sequencing used PBMCs from the stem cell graft donor, collected from the stem cell graft. The receptors were sampled from a human donor who donated a stem cell graft to a child with acute lymphoblastic leukemia.

The gene calls are TRBV19 and TRBJ2-1; TRBD2 aligns across 7 bases. Germline CDR1 and CDR2: LNHDA and SQIVND (reference sequence). The ends lost 3 bases at V and 0 bases at J; junction bases unmatched: 5. This CDR3 region has 16 residues. The CDR3 spells CASSMRDYFSYNEQFF. CDR3 sequence (DNA): TGTGCCAGTAGTATGCGGGACTACTTCTCCTACAATGAGCAGTTCTTC.

This clonotype was detected a few times. This chain uses TRBV24-1 with TRBJ2-2, with a weak D call TRBD1 (6 bases). Between the trimmed V and J ends, which lost 3 bases and 4 bases, there was a span of 8 bases. Per germline, CDR1 KGHDR and CDR2 SFDVKD. The CDR3 covers 14 residues. CDR3 protein: CATSDGGGTGELFF. Written as DNA, the CDR3 is TGTGCCACCAGTGATGGGGGCGGCACCGGGGAGCTGTTTTTT.